Following are 12 T cell receptor beta chains from one sample sequenced in a study of shared clonotypes between healthy human individuals. Produced via immunoSEQ multiplex PCR; TCRdb's table is partial and in-frame only. The repertoire has some 2,500,000 clones, about nine tenths of them found once; the top ten carry 0.37%. The material sequenced was naive CD4+ T cells from PBMCs. Regarding subset: CD45RA+ positively selected. The source of these receptors is a man aged 18 to 35 in good health. Some clones in this sample may be carry-over from other donors' samples.

The CDR3 DNA reads as TGTGCCAGCAGCTGGGGTGTGGGACAGGCCCACAATGAGCAGTTCTTC. It codes for CASSWGVGQAHNEQFF. This chain joins TRBV5-6 and TRBJ2-1; 8 nucleotides match TRBD1. J lost 5 bases, V lost 3 bases, and 10 bases had no gene match. The germline V gene has CDR1 SGHDT and CDR2 YYEEEE. The CDR3 length is 16 residues. Full variable domain (outside the CDR3, taken from reference TRBV5-6 and TRBJ2-1): DAGVTQSPTHLIKTRGQQVTLRCSPKSGHDTVSWYQQALGQGPQFIFQYYEEEERQRGNFPDRFSGHQFPNYSSELNVNALLLGDSALYLCASSWGVGQAHNEQFFGPGTRLTVL.

The table lists this clone with a count of one. The V gene is TRBV5-1, the J gene TRBJ2-1; 11 bases align to TRBD1. With V trimmed by 4 bases and J by 3 bases, 3 bases remained unmatched. Germline V CDR1 and CDR2: SGHRS, YFSETQ. The CDR3 has 15 amino acids. This CDR3 is CASSEDRGLYNEQFF. Written as DNA, the CDR3 is TGCGCCAGCAGCGAGGACAGGGGGCTCTACAATGAGCAGTTCTTC.

V usage is TRBV5-1 and J usage is TRBJ2-7; 12 bases map to TRBD1. J was trimmed by 6 bases and V by 4 bases; bases with no gene match: 8. The V gene's germline CDR1 is SGHRS and CDR2 YFSETQ. CDR3 length equals 15 residues. DNA of the CDR3: TGCGCCAGCAGCGGACCGGGACAGGGGGCAGGCGAGCAGTACTTC. It yields the protein CASSGPGQGAGEQYF.

In the case of this clone: At the DNA level, this CDR3 is encoded by other sequences in the same sample as well. This chain uses TRBV9 with TRBJ2-3; unclear D gene. Germline CDR1 and CDR2: SGDLS and YYNGEE. V was trimmed by 0 bases and J by 2 bases, leaving 10 bases between them. This CDR3 is built from 15 residues. CDR3 nucleotides: TGTGCCAGCAGCGTAGGAGGCGGACCCACAGATACGCAGTATTTT. It yields the protein CASSVGGGPTDTQYF.

The chain recombines TRBV6-6 with TRBJ2-7, with 9 bases lining up with TRBD1. Germline lookup yields CDR1 MNHNY and CDR2 SVGAGI (reference sequence). After removal of 10 bases from V and 6 bases from J, the junction contained 7 bases not matched to a gene. The CDR3 spans 12 residues. CDR3 in amino acids: CATGDRGGEQYF. CDR3 bases: TGTGCCACCGGAGACAGGGGGGGCGAGCAGTACTTC.

This chain connects TRBV7-2 to TRBJ2-4, with 10 bases that match TRBD1. Germline V lookup: CDR1 SGHTA, CDR2 FQGNSA. The CDR3 consists of 14 residues. Trimming at V came to 1 base and at J to 8 bases, leaving 2 bases not matched to a gene. The CDR3 region is CASSLGDRGDIQYF. In nucleotides, the CDR3 is TGTGCCAGCAGCTTAGGGGACAGGGGTGACATTCAGTACTTC.

This clone was recorded a few times. The rearrangement joins TRBV29-1 to TRBJ1-1; a possible D gene is TRBD1 (5 bases). Germline V gene data show CDR1 as SQVTM and CDR2 as ANQGSEA. The CDR3 consists of 14 residues. In DNA form, the CDR3 reads TGCAGTCTTGCTCAGGGAAGGGGGAACACTGAAGCTTTCTTT. It encodes CSLAQGRGNTEAFF.

The chain joins TRBV7-9 to TRBJ1-2, with D unresolved. Trimming removed 5 bases at V and 3 bases at J, with 10 bases between. Germline V gene data show CDR1 as SEHNR and CDR2 as FQNEAQ (reference sequence). CDR3 length equals 13 residues. In DNA, the CDR3 is TGTGCCAGCAGCACTGGGGTGGACTATGGCTACACCTTC. The encoded protein is CASSTGVDYGYTF.

The chain carries TRBV2 and TRBJ2-7, with D perhaps matching TRBD1 or TRBD2 (5 bases each). The CDR3 totals 15 residues. The V gene lost 5 bases and the J gene lost 5 bases, with 19 bases spanning the gap. The germline V gene has CDR1 SNHLY and CDR2 FYNNEI. The CDR3 sequence: CASSHPGRLGDEQYF. Here the CDR3 DNA reads TGTGCCAGCAGTCACCCAGGACGGTTGGGGGACGAGCAGTACTTC.

The chain uses TRBV5-1 and TRBJ1-4, with TRBD1 matching over 10 bases. The J segment lost 10 bases and the V segment lost 0 bases, leaving 9 bases of the junction unmatched. CDR3 length: 16 amino acids. Germline V lookup: CDR1 SGHRS, CDR2 YFSETQ. CDR3 sequence: CASSLDGGQGLRKLFF. CDR3 nucleotides: TGCGCCAGCAGCTTGGATGGGGGACAGGGGTTGAGAAAACTGTTTTTT.

V and J are TRBV5-6 and TRBJ1-2; 7 bases map to TRBD1. Germline loops: CDR1 SGHDT, CDR2 YYEEEE. The CDR3 is made up of 16 amino acids. With V trimmed by 4 bases and J by 5 bases, 14 bases remained unmatched. CDR3 residues: CASSPAPETGLYGYTF. CDR3 bases: TGTGCCAGCAGCCCCGCCCCGGAGACAGGGTTGTATGGCTACACCTTC. The whole variable domain, remainder taken from reference TRBV5-6 and TRBJ1-2, is DAGVTQSPTHLIKTRGQQVTLRCSPKSGHDTVSWYQQALGQGPQFIFQYYEEEERQRGNFPDRFSGHQFPNYSSELNVNALLLGDSALYLCASSPAPETGLYGYTFGSGTRLTVV.

The chain couples TRBV6-4 to TRBJ2-1; no firm D call. From germline, CDR1 is MRHNA and CDR2 SNTAGT. The CDR3 is 13 residues long. The ends were cut back, 1 base at V and 5 bases at J, with 6 bases in the middle. Here the CDR3 reads CASSDYSNNEQFF. CDR3 coding DNA: TGTGCCAGCAGTGACTACAGCAACAATGAGCAGTTCTTC.